This T cell receptor (beta chain) was recovered during a study of blood T cell repertoires in COVID-19. Study-level information: Samples representing acute and convalescent COVID-19 were sourced from the United States, Italy and Spain.

Trimming removed 6 bases at V and 2 bases at J, with 14 bases between. Germline-derived CDR1 and CDR2 are MNHEY and SVGAGI. The length of the CDR3 is 15 residues. Original processing notes: Reference gene primer amplification yielded estimated nucleated cell counts. Measured with immunoSEQ multiplex PCR; TCRdb has only the in-frame clones, and not every one. That table gives V, J and clone size, and the DNA gave D and trimming. In the table there are 350,000 to 400,000 clones, around nine tenths of which are singletons. Participants spanned ages about 18 to 100 years and resided in 20 to 30 US areas. Cohort 3 recovery required two negative PCRs, clearance, or symptom resolution.

The source of this sequence is a woman aged 18-29 years who had recovered from COVID-19. The sample was PBMCs or T cells enriched from blood (not recorded which). The J gene is TRBJ1-5, the V gene TRBV6-5, with D uncertain. CDR3 coding DNA: TGTGCCAGCAGAAAACGCGGCAGTGGCAATCAGCCCCAGCATTTT. Translated, it gives CASRKRGSGNQPQHF.